What follows are 28 T cell receptor beta chains derived from one specimen sequenced in a study of blood T cell repertoires in COVID-19. Sequencing used immunoSEQ multiplex PCR; TCRdb keeps in-frame clones, though not all of them. The table lists 110,000 to 150,000 clones, around 84% of them singletons. Input material: peripheral blood. Every receptor here comes from a man between 60 and 75 years old with active or convalescent COVID-19.

J is TRBJ1-2 and V is TRBV3-1 (or the pseudogene TRBV3-2), with D uncertain. Trimming took 0 bases from V and 7 from J, leaving 9 bases between them. The CDR3 runs to 13 residues. In germline, CDR1 is LGHDT, CDR2 YNNKEL (reference sequence). Here the CDR3 DNA reads TGTGCCAGCAGCCAAGAATTGGCTGGTGGCTACACCTTC. The encoded protein is CASSQELAGGYTF.

The genes are TRBV10-1 and TRBJ2-7; TRBD2 is a possible D gene (5 bases). V lost 2 bases and J lost 2, with 10 bases in between. The CDR3 is made up of 14 amino acids. Germline CDR1 reads WNHNN; CDR2 reads SYGVQD (reference sequence). The CDR3 region has the DNA TGCGCCAGCAGTGAGGGAGGTCACACCTACGAGCAGTACTTC. Translated: CASSEGGHTYEQYF.

Only one count was recorded for this clone. The rearrangement joins TRBV6-5 to TRBJ2-2; D is ambiguous. Trimming left V 3 bases short and J 4 bases short, with 6 bases between. The CDR3 extends over 13 amino acids. Germline lookup yields CDR1 MNHEY and CDR2 SVGAGI. The CDR3: CASSYHSTGELFF. CDR3 in DNA: TGTGCCAGCAGTTATCATAGCACCGGGGAGCTGTTTTTT.

V gene TRBV5-1 combines with J gene TRBJ2-5; 11 bases match TRBD2. This CDR3 comprises 16 residues. V dropped 4 bases and J dropped 5; count of bases not matched to a gene: 10. Germline CDR1 SGHRS, CDR2 YFSETQ. The CDR3 reads CASSKDTSGSWETQYF. Here the CDR3 DNA reads TGCGCCAGCAGCAAAGACACTAGCGGGAGTTGGGAGACCCAGTACTTC. Looking up the rest from reference TRBV5-1 and TRBJ2-5 gives the full variable domain: KAGVTQTPRYLIKTRGQQVTLSCSPISGHRSVSWYQQTPGQGLQFLFEYFSETQRNKGNFPGRFSGRQFSNSRSEMNVSTLELGDSALYLCASSKDTSGSWETQYFGPGTRLLVL.

This clone was observed a few times. The chain recombines TRBV7-9 with TRBJ2-1; 9 nucleotides match TRBD2. There are 15 residues in the CDR3. J was trimmed by 0 bases and V by 5 bases; bases with no gene match: 2. Germline CDR1 is SEHNR and CDR2 is FQNEAQ (reference sequence). CDR3 bases: TGTGCCAGCAGCCCAGCGGGGGGCTCCTACAATGAGCAGTTCTTC. Translated, it gives CASSPAGGSYNEQFF.

The V gene is TRBV27, the J gene TRBJ1-5, with D possibly TRBD1 on 5 matching bases. V lost 3 bases and J lost 3, with 9 bases in between. CDR3 size: 14 residues. The germline V gene encodes CDR1 MNHEY and CDR2 SMNVEV (reference sequence). In nucleotides, the CDR3 is TGTGCCAGCAGTTTGGGCAGGGCCAATCAGCCCCAGCATTTT. Encoded protein: CASSLGRANQPQHF.

The chain couples TRBV6-5 to TRBJ2-2, with D possibly matching TRBD2 (5 bases). The V end lost 7 bases, the J end lost 6 bases, and 12 bases lay between the germline ends. Per the germline V gene, CDR1 is MNHEY and CDR2 is SVGAGI. This CDR3 has 13 amino acids. CDR3 amino acids: CASTTGVAGELFF. The CDR3 region has the DNA TGTGCCAGCACCACCGGGGTGGCCGGGGAGCTGTTTTTT.

The rearrangement uses TRBV18 and TRBJ1-3; no clear D. The germline CDR1 and CDR2 sequences are KGHSH and LQKENI. The V end lost 0 bases, the J end lost 0 bases, and 21 bases lay between the germline ends. This CDR3 spans 20 amino acids. The CDR3 nucleotides are TGTGCCAGCTCACCACCGAACCTATCGCCCGATGGGAGCTCTGGAAACACCATATATTTT. It translates to CASSPPNLSPDGSSGNTIYF.

The chain joins TRBV11-2 to TRBJ1-1; the D gene is possibly TRBD1 (6 bases). Trimming took off 5 bases at V and 1 base at J, with 11 bases between the two ends. Germline lookup yields CDR1 SGHAT and CDR2 FQNNGV. This CDR3 has 14 residues. The CDR3 sequence: CASSKGQWNTEAFF. The CDR3 coding sequence is TGTGCCAGCAGCAAAGGACAGTGGAACACTGAAGCTTTCTTT.

This chain uses TRBV19 with TRBJ1-2; D not resolved. Trimming removed 3 bases from V and 0 bases from J, with 17 bases in between. The CDR3 covers 17 residues. Germline CDR1 and CDR2: LNHDA and SQIVND (reference sequence). The CDR3 DNA reads as TGTGCCAGTAGTATTCGTCTCTGGGGAGGTACTAACTATGGCTACACCTTC. It encodes CASSIRLWGGTNYGYTF.

The CDR3 loop reads CASSPGDRMTGYTF. DNA for the CDR3: TGTGCCAGCAGTCCCGGGGACAGAATGACGGGCTACACCTTC. This chain links TRBV27 with TRBJ1-2; 7 bases agree with TRBD1. The CDR3 contains 14 residues. The junction had 11 bases not matched to a gene; V was cut back by 5 bases and J by 8 bases. Germline V gene sequence: CDR1 MNHEY, CDR2 SMNVEV (reference sequence).

V is TRBV6-2 or TRBV6-3 and J is TRBJ1-2; 9 bases line up with TRBD1. Germline V gene lookup returns CDR1 MNHEY and CDR2 SVGEGT. There are 17 residues in the CDR3. Germline trimming cut 6 bases from V and 2 bases from J; bases unmatched to any gene: 13. CDR3 DNA: TGTGCCAGCAGCCGTTACTCGGACAGGGGAGAAAACTATGGCTACACCTTC. This codes for CASSRYSDRGENYGYTF.

This clone was seen just once. The CDR3 protein is CASSLGLTDTQYF. The DNA of the CDR3 is TGTGCCAGCAGCTTAGGTCTCACAGATACGCAGTATTTT. The J gene is TRBJ2-3, the V gene TRBV11-3; D is ambiguous. CDR3 length: 13 amino acids. Germline loops: CDR1 SGHNT, CDR2 YENEEA. The V end lost 1 base, the J end lost 2 bases, and 4 bases lay between the germline ends. The variable domain in full, with the rest retrieved from reference TRBV11-3 and TRBJ2-3, is EAGVVQSPRYKIIEKKQPVAFWCNPISGHNTLYWYLQNLGQGPELLIRYENEEAVDDSQLPKDRFSAERLKGVDSTLKIQPAELGDSAVYLCASSLGLTDTQYFGPGTRLTVL.

As DNA, the CDR3 is TGTGCCAGCAGCGTTCTAGCGGTTAGCACAGATACGCAGTATTTT. Its protein product is CASSVLAVSTDTQYF. The V call is TRBV9, the J call TRBJ2-3, with TRBD2 matching over 7 bases. The V and J ends lost 2 bases and 0 bases, in that order; junction bases with no gene match: 3. The CDR3 has 15 residues. CDR1 and CDR2 from the germline V gene are SGDLS and YYNGEE.

This rearrangement joins TRBV6-2 or TRBV6-3 to TRBJ1-5, with D possibly TRBD1 on 6 matching bases. Germline values: CDR1 MNHEY, CDR2 SVGEGT. CDR3 size: 16 residues. V was trimmed by 6 bases and J by 2 bases, leaving 17 bases between them. Written as DNA, the CDR3 is TGTGCCAGCAGCAAGGCCCAAGGGGGGGGCAATCAGCCCCAGCATTTT. It specifies CASSKAQGGGNQPQHF.

This chain uses TRBV4-1 with TRBJ1-5, with 8 bases identical to TRBD1. The CDR3 contains 18 residues. Germline CDR1 reads MGHRA; CDR2 reads YSYEKL. V was clipped by 7 bases and J by 0 bases; unmatched bases: 14. The CDR3, as DNA: TGCGCCAGCACTGCGGACAGGGCCCTCGCGTCTAGCAATCAGCCCCAGCATTTT. Translating gives CASTADRALASSNQPQHF.

The sample holds a few counts of this clone. V is TRBV6-6 and J is TRBJ2-2, with 8 bases matching TRBD1. Per the germline V gene, CDR1 is MNHNY and CDR2 is SVGAGI (reference sequence). J lost 7 bases, V lost 2 bases, and 6 bases had no gene match. The CDR3 loop spans 15 amino acids. CDR3 coding DNA: TGTGCCAGCAGTTACGGCAGGGGGCGTAACGGGGAGCTGTTTTTT. Translation gives CASSYGRGRNGELFF.

The chain combines TRBV18 with TRBJ2-2; no reliable D call. Germline CDR1 reads KGHSH; CDR2 reads LQKENI. The germline V and J ends were trimmed by 3 bases and 4 bases, with 12 bases remaining between them. This CDR3 spans 15 amino acids. The CDR3 is CASSPLPAATGELFF. The CDR3 DNA sequence: TGTGCCAGCTCACCGCTACCTGCGGCCACCGGGGAGCTGTTTTTT. The full variable domain, in which reference TRBV18 and TRBJ2-2 provide the parts outside the CDR3, is NAGVMQNPRHLVRRRGQEARLRCSPMKGHSHVYWYRQLPEEGLKFMVYLQKENIIDESGMPKERFSAEFPKEGPSILRIQQVVRGDSAAYFCASSPLPAATGELFFGEGSRLTVL.

The rearrangement links TRBV2 to TRBJ1-3; unclear D gene. Germline V gene lookup returns CDR1 SNHLY and CDR2 FYNNEI. This CDR3 spans 15 amino acids. Trimming pared 6 bases from V and 0 bases from J, leaving 12 bases between. The CDR3 region has the DNA TGTGCCAGCAGGTCGATGGGCTACTCTGGAAACACCATATATTTT. It is translated as CASRSMGYSGNTIYF. The whole variable domain, remainder taken from reference TRBV2 and TRBJ1-3, is EPEVTQTPSHQVTQMGQEVILRCVPISNHLYFYWYRQILGQKVEFLVSFYNNEISEKSEIFDDQFSVERPDGSNFTLKIRSTKLEDSAMYFCASRSMGYSGNTIYFGEGSWLTVV.

This chain links TRBV27 with TRBJ1-2, with a tentative D call TRBD1 (5 bases). The CDR3 contains 14 residues. Trimming removed 2 bases at V and 2 bases at J, with 9 bases between. Per germline, CDR1 MNHEY and CDR2 SMNVEV (reference sequence). The CDR3 nucleotides read TGTGCCAGCAGTTTAGGGGGAGGGAACTATGGCTACACCTTC. It yields the protein CASSLGGGNYGYTF.

This sequence joins TRBV28 and TRBJ2-7, with D unresolved. This CDR3 is built from 11 residues. The V end was cut by 4 bases, the J end by 3 bases, with 4 bases between. CDR1 and CDR2 (germline): MDHEN, SYDVKM. The CDR3 region is CASSSRYEQYF. DNA for the CDR3: TGTGCCAGCAGTTCGCGCTACGAGCAGTACTTC.

Remarks on this clone: Compared with germline, one end of the junction differs, possibly owing to a read error. This rearrangement joins TRBV29-1 to TRBJ1-2; D remains unclear. The CDR3 totals 11 residues. In germline, CDR1 is SQVTM, CDR2 ANQGSEA. CDR3 residues: CSVEDLMAVPF. DNA of the CDR3: TGCAGCGTTGAAGATCTTATGGCGGTTCCGTTC.

The chain uses TRBV19 and TRBJ1-6; 9 nucleotides match TRBD1. From germline, CDR1 is LNHDA and CDR2 SQIVND (reference sequence). The CDR3 is made up of 14 amino acids. With 4 bases clipped from V and 10 bases from J, the junction kept 5 bases outside the gene matches. Here the CDR3 reads CASSTGTGSSPLHF. CDR3 in DNA: TGTGCCAGTAGTACCGGGACAGGGAGCTCACCCCTCCACTTT.

The chain employs TRBV7-9 and TRBJ2-1, with D perhaps matching TRBD2 (6 bases). The CDR3 totals 13 residues. V lost 5 bases to trimming and J lost 10 bases, with 15 bases between them. Germline V lookup: CDR1 SEHNR, CDR2 FQNEAQ (reference sequence). CDR3 sequence: CASSPGAGWEQFF. CDR3 in DNA: TGTGCCAGCAGCCCCGGGGCGGGGTGGGAGCAGTTCTTC. Filled out from reference TRBV7-9 and TRBJ2-1, the complete variable domain reads DTGVSQNPRHKITKRGQNVTFRCDPISEHNRLYWYRQTLGQGPEFLTYFQNEAQLEKSRLLSDRFSAERPKGSFSTLEIQRTEQGDSAMYLCASSPGAGWEQFFGPGTRLTVL.

The gene calls are TRBV19 and TRBJ1-5; 11 nucleotides line up with TRBD1. J gave up 0 bases and V 5 bases, and 9 bases lay outside the gene matches. Germline CDR1 and CDR2: LNHDA and SQIVND (reference sequence). The CDR3 runs 18 residues. DNA of the CDR3: TGTGCCAGTAGTCCAGCCGGGACAGGGGGATATAGCAATCAGCCCCAGCATTTT. Protein sequence: CASSPAGTGGYSNQPQHF.

CDR3 region: CASSLLGGGGNTIYF. The CDR3, as DNA: TGTGCCAGCAGTTTATTAGGGGGTGGTGGAAACACCATATATTTT. The rearrangement links TRBV27 to TRBJ1-3, with D tentatively TRBD1 (6 bases). CDR1 and CDR2 from the germline V gene are MNHEY and SMNVEV (reference sequence). There are 15 residues in the CDR3. Trimming took off 1 base at V and 3 bases at J, with 10 bases between the two ends.

The V and J genes are TRBV9 and TRBJ2-6, with a tentative D call TRBD1 (6 bases). Germline V gene sequence: CDR1 SGDLS, CDR2 YYNGEE. The CDR3 runs to 17 residues. V lost 3 bases and J lost 2, with 15 bases in between. The CDR3 reads CASSALRGGTGANVLTF. The CDR3 DNA sequence: TGTGCCAGCAGCGCCCTACGAGGGGGAACTGGGGCCAACGTCCTGACTTTC. The full variable domain, its missing parts supplied by reference TRBV9 and TRBJ2-6, is DSGVTQTPKHLITATGQRVTLRCSPRSGDLSVYWYQQSLDQGLQFLIQYYNGEERAKGNILERFSAQQFPDLHSELNLSSLELGDSALYFCASSALRGGTGANVLTFGAGSRLTVL.

The gene calls are TRBV4-1 and TRBJ1-4, with TRBD1 matching over 10 bases. This CDR3 has 21 amino acids. Germline lookup yields CDR1 MGHRA and CDR2 YSYEKL. V trimming: 4 bases; J trimming: 0 bases; junction bases outside the gene matches: 17. CDR3 residues: CASSRPKLLDRGLSTNEKLFF. CDR3 nucleotides: TGCGCCAGCAGCCGGCCGAAGCTTCTCGACAGGGGGCTCTCAACTAATGAAAAACTGTTTTTT.